This T cell receptor beta chain originates from a study of T cells after yellow fever vaccination. TCRdb re-analysed the 5' RACE reads in MiXCR, keeping a single row per CDR3 protein. The profile shows about 260,000 distinct CDR3 sequences, 5.2% of them singletons. Study-level findings and limits: A small share of clonotypes appeared in both CD4 and CD8 compartments. The secondary response was weaker but peaked faster, day 5 versus 15.

This clonotype was picked up a small number of times. Antigen unknown. The source material was CD4+ T cells sorted from PBMCs, sampled on the day of the yellow fever booster vaccination. This TCR derives from a man younger than 35 who received the YFV17D yellow fever vaccine.

The CDR3 region has the DNA TGCAGCGTTGGGGATCTGGACAGTGAAGCTTTCTTT. It codes for CSVGDLDSEAFF. The chain combines TRBV29-1 with TRBJ1-1; possible D gene TRBD1, 6 bases. Germline CDR1 SQVTM, CDR2 ANQGSEA. Trimming stripped 4 bases from V and 7 bases from J, with 13 bases between. The CDR3 runs to 12 residues.